This T cell receptor (beta chain) stems from a study of blood T cell repertoires in COVID-19. The CDR3 runs 14 residues. V shed 4 bases and J shed 13 bases, with 22 bases lying between them. Looked up from germline, CDR1 is LNHDA and CDR2 is SQIVND (reference sequence). Participant age was about 18 to 89 years, and participants resided in roughly 25 US areas. Libraries were prepared by immunoSEQ multiplex PCR; TCRdb keeps only in-frame clonotypes and omits some of them. The data contain more than 300,000 clones, 85% to 95% of them singletons. The sequence was collected from a woman aged 30 to 39 who had been exposed to COVID-19. Sequencing input: PBMCs or T cells enriched from blood (not recorded which). V and J are TRBV19 and TRBJ1-2; maybe TRBD1 (6 bases). CDR3 DNA sequence: TGTGCCAGTAGTAAGGGTCAGGGGTCATCGGATTGCACCTTC. This encodes CASSKGQGSSDCTF.